This T cell receptor beta chain was captured in a study of T cell responses to AZD1222 COVID-19 vaccine. Only in-frame clones appear in the TCRdb table, and some are missing; sequencing was by immunoSEQ multiplex PCR. The sample has some 130,000 clones; roughly 85% are singletons. The origin of this receptor is an adult in good health. The specimen was peripheral blood, collected on day 0 of AZD1222 vaccination.

The CDR3 protein is CASSRTGSSGNTIYF. The CDR3 DNA is TGTGCCAGCAGCCGAACAGGAAGCTCTGGAAACACCATATATTTT. The chain joins TRBV7-9 to TRBJ1-3; a weak D match, TRBD1 (5 bases). V was cut by 5 bases and J by 0 bases, with 11 bases left in between. The CDR3 has 15 residues. Germline CDR1 and CDR2: SEHNR and FQNEAQ (reference sequence).